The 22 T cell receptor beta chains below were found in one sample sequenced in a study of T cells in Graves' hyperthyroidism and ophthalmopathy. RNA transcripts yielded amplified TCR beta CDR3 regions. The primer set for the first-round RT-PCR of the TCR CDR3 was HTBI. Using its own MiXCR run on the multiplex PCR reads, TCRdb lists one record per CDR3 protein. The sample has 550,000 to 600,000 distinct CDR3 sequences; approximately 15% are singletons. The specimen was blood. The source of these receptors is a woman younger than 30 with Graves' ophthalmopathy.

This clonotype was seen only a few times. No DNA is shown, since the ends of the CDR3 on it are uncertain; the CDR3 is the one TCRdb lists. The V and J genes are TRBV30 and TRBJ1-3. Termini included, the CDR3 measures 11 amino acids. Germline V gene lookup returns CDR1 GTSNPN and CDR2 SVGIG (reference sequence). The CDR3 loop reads CAWGSGNTIHF.

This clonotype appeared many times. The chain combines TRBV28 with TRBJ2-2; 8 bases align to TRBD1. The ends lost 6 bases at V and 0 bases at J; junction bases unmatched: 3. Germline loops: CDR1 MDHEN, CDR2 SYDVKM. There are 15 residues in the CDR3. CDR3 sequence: CASSPDRANTGELFF. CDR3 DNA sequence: TGTGCCAGCAGCCCGGACAGGGCGAACACCGGGGAGCTGTTTTTT.

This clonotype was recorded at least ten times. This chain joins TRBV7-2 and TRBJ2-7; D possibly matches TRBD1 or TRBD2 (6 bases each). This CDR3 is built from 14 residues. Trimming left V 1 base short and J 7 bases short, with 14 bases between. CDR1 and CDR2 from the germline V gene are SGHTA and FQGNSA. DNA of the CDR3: TGTGCCAGCAGCTTAGTAGGGGGGTCGGGGGAGCAGTACTTC. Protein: CASSLVGGSGEQYF. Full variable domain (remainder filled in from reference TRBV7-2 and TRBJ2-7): GAGVSQSPSNKVTEKGKDVELRCDPISGHTALYWYRQSLGQGLEFLIYFQGNSAPDKSGLPSDRFSAERTGGSVSTLTIQRTQQEDSAVYLCASSLVGGSGEQYFGPGTRLTVT.

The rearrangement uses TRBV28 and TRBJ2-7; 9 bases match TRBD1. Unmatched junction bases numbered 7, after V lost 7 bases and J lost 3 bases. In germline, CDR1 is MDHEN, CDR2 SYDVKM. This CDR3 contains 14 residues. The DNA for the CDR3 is TGTGCCAGCACCGTAACAGGGGGCGTCTACGAGCAGTACTTC. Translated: CASTVTGGVYEQYF.

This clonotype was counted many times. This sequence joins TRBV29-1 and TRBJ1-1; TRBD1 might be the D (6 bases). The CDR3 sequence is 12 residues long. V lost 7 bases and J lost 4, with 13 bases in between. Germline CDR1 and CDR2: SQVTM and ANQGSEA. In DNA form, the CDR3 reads TGCAGCGGGACAGTTGTAGGCACTGAAGCTTTCTTT. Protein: CSGTVVGTEAFF.

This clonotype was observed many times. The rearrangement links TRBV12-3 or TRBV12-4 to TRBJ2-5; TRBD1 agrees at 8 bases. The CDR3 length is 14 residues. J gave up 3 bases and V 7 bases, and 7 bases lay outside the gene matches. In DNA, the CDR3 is TGTGCCAGCACCACGGACAGGGAGGAAGAGACCCAGTACTTC. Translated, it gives CASTTDREEETQYF.

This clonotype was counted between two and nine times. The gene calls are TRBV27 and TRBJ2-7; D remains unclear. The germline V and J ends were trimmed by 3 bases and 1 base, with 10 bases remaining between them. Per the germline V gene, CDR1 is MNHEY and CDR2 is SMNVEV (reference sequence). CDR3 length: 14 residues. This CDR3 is CASSFGPGSYEQYF. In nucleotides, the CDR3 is TGTGCCAGCAGTTTTGGACCCGGATCCTACGAGCAGTACTTC.

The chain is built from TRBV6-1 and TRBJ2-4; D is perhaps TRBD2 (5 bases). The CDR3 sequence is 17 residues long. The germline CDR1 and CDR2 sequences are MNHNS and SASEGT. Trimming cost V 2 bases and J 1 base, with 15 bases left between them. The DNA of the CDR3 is TGTGCCAGCAGTGAACCTCCGGGATCGCAGGCCAAAAACATTCAGTACTTC. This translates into CASSEPPGSQAKNIQYF.

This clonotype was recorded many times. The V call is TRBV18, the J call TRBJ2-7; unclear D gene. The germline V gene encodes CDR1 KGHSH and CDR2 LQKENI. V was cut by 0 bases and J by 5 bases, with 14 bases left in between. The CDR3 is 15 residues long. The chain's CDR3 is CASSPPSDRWDEQYF. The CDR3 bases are TGTGCCAGCTCACCACCGTCAGATAGGTGGGACGAGCAGTACTTC.

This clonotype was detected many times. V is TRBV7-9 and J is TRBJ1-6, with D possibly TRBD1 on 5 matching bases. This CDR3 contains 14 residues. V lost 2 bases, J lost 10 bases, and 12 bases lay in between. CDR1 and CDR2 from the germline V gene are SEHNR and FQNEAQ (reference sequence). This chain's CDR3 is CASSLSLGPSPLHF. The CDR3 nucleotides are TGTGCCAGCAGCTTAAGTCTGGGGCCCTCACCCCTCCACTTT.

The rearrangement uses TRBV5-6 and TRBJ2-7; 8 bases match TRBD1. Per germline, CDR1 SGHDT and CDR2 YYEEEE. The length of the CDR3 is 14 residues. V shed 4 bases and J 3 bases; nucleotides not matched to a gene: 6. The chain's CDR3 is CASSLLDRVYEQYF. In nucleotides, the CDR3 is TGTGCCAGCAGCCTGCTGGACAGGGTCTACGAGCAGTACTTC.

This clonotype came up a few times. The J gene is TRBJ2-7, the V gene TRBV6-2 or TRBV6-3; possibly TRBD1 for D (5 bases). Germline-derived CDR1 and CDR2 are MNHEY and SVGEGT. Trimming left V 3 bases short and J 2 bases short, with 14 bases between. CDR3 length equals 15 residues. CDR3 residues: CASSYTAGWTYEQYF. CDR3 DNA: TGTGCCAGCAGTTATACCGCAGGGTGGACCTACGAGCAGTACTTC.

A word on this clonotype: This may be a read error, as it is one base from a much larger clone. The CDR3 coding sequence is TGTGCCAGCAGTGACCCGCGCCCGGGACTAGCGAACGGCATTCAGTGCTTC. This codes for CASSDPRPGLANGIQCF. The chain combines TRBV2 with TRBJ2-4, with 10 positions matching TRBD2. CDR3 size: 17 residues. Germline CDR1 is SNHLY and CDR2 is FYNNEI.

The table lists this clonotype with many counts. The CDR3, as DNA: TGTGCCAGCTCAGCGAGACAGGGATATCAGCCCCAGCATTTT. Its protein is CASSARQGYQPQHF. The J gene is TRBJ1-5, the V gene TRBV18, with 7 bases aligning to TRBD1. The V gene's germline CDR1 is KGHSH and CDR2 LQKENI. The CDR3 totals 14 residues. V trimming: 5 bases; J trimming: 5 bases; junction bases outside the gene matches: 6. Full variable domain (remainder filled in from reference TRBV18 and TRBJ1-5): NAGVMQNPRHLVRRRGQEARLRCSPMKGHSHVYWYRQLPEEGLKFMVYLQKENIIDESGMPKERFSAEFPKEGPSILRIQQVVRGDSAAYFCASSARQGYQPQHFGDGTRLSIL.

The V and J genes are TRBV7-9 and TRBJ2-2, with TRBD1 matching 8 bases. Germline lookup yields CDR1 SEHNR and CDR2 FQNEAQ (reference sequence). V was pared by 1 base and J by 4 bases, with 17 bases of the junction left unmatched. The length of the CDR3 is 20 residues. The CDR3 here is CASSLEPVTGDPRLTGELFF. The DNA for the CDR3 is TGTGCCAGCAGCTTAGAGCCAGTGACAGGGGACCCGAGACTCACCGGGGAGCTGTTTTTT.

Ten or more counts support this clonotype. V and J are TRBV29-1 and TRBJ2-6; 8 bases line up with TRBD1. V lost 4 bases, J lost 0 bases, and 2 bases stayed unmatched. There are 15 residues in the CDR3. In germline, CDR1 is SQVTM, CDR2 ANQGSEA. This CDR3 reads CSVGQGSSGANVLTF. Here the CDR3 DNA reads TGCAGCGTTGGACAGGGGTCCTCTGGGGCCAACGTCCTGACTTTC.

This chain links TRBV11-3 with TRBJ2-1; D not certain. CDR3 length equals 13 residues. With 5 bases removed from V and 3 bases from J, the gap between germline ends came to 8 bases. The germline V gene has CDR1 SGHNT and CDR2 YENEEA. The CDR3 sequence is CASSTYDYNEQFF. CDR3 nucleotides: TGTGCCAGCAGCACCTATGACTACAATGAGCAGTTCTTC.

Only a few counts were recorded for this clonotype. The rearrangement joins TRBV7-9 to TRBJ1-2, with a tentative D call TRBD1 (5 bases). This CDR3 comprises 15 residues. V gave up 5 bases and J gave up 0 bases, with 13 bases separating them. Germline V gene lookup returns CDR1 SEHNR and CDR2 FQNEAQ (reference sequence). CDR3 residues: CASSLLGTANYGYTF. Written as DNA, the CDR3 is TGTGCCAGCAGCCTCCTAGGGACGGCTAACTATGGCTACACCTTC.

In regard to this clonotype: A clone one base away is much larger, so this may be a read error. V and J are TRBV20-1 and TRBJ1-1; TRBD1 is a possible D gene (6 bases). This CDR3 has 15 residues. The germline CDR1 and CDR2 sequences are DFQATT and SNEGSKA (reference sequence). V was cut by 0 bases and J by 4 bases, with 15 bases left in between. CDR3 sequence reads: CSARDDGGAGTEAFF. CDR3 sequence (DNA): TGCAGTGCTAGAGATGACGGGGGGGCGGGCACTGAAGCTTTCTTT.

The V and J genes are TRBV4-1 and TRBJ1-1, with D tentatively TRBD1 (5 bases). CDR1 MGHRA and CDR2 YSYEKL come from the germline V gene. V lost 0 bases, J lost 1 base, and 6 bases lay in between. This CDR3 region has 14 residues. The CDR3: CASSQEGENTEAFF. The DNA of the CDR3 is TGCGCCAGCAGCCAAGAAGGGGAGAACACTGAAGCTTTCTTT.

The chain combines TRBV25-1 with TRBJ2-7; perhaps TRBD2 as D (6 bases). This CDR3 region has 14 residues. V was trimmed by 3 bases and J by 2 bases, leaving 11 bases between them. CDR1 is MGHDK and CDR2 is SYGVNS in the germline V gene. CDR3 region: CASSEQGGAYEQYF. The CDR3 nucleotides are TGTGCCAGCAGTGAGCAGGGAGGAGCCTACGAGCAGTACTTC.

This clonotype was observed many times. For the CDR3, the DNA is TGTGCCAGCAGCCCCGCACGGGAACGGGAGACCCAGTACTTC. Its translation is CASSPARERETQYF. The chain employs TRBV7-9 and TRBJ2-5; the D gene is possibly TRBD2 (5 bases). Germline CDR1 and CDR2: SEHNR and FQNEAQ (reference sequence). The CDR3 loop spans 14 amino acids. The V gene lost 5 bases and the J gene lost 5 bases, with 15 bases spanning the gap. Full variable domain (missing parts from reference TRBV7-9 and TRBJ2-5): DTGVSQNPRHKITKRGQNVTFRCDPISEHNRLYWYRQTLGQGPEFLTYFQNEAQLEKSRLLSDRFSAERPKGSFSTLEIQRTEQGDSAMYLCASSPARERETQYFGPGTRLLVL.